This TCR beta chain was obtained from a study of blood T cells in healthy people across ages. The germline V gene has CDR1 DFQATT and CDR2 SNEGSKA (reference sequence). V dropped 5 bases and J dropped 0 bases, with 17 bases sitting between them. The CDR3 runs to 16 residues. Study results and limitations: PBMCs left unsorted prevented a conclusive naive versus antigen-experienced comparison.

Primed by a sample-barcoded 5' primer and a J-beta primer mix, a second PCR proceeded for 7 to 11 cycles. Every cDNA molecule bore a tag from a template-switch adaptor containing 12 random nucleotides. TCRdb reprocessed the 5' RACE reads with MiXCR, giving one entry per CDR3 protein. Of under 850,000 distinct CDR3 sequences detected, roughly 34% appear once; the ten largest clones hold 13%. As concerns this clonotype: Its antigen is currently unknown.

All donors came from Russia, were Caucasian and healthy, and spanned ages about 6 to 95. Sequenced sample: blood. This TCR came from a man between 18 and 35 years old in good health. The chain combines TRBV20-1 with TRBJ2-1; possible D gene TRBD2, 7 bases. For the CDR3, the DNA is TGCAGTGCTTTTTGGGGGGGCAGGAGCTCCTACAATGAGCAGTTCTTC. It encodes CSAFWGGRSSYNEQFF.